This TCR beta chain is drawn from a study of T cells in Graves' hyperthyroidism and ophthalmopathy. Study information: Peripheral blood specimens were obtained at initial diagnosis, prior to any treatment.

In this sample, this clonotype turned up many times. Its specificity is unknown. The authors deemed Graves' hyperthyroidism stable absent ophthalmopathy progression within 18 months. Pregnant or lactating patients were excluded, as were those with uncontrolled infection or other autoimmune disease. The V gene end was trimmed by 5 bases and the J gene end by 5 bases; junction bases not matched to a gene: 10. This CDR3 is built from 17 residues. Per the germline V gene, CDR1 is SGHNT and CDR2 is YENEEA. There were TCR beta CDR3 regions amplified from RNA transcripts. RT-PCR in the first round (using the HTBI primer set) targeted the TCR CDR3. TCRdb reprocessed the multiplex PCR reads with MiXCR, giving one entry per CDR3 protein. The data show over 300,000 distinct CDR3 sequences, roughly 14% seen once. The study, taken as a whole, reports: Most expanded thyroid clonotypes above 0.001 recurred in blood.

The receptor was derived from a woman aged 55-69 years with Graves' hyperthyroidism. The chain joins TRBV11-3 to TRBJ2-5; TRBD2 matches 14 bases. Source material: blood. CDR3 sequence (DNA): TGTGCCAGCAGCCCCCGCGGGACTAGCGGGAGTGAGGAGACCCAGTACTTC. Encoded protein: CASSPRGTSGSEETQYF.